This T cell receptor (beta chain) originates from a study of T cell responses to AZD1222 COVID-19 vaccine. Produced via immunoSEQ multiplex PCR; TCRdb's table is partial and in-frame only. The sample contains about 180,000 clones, about 91% of which appear only once. Per germline, CDR1 MNHEY and CDR2 SMNVEV (reference sequence). The CDR3 contains 14 residues. The sample in question was peripheral blood, obtained on day 0 of AZD1222 vaccination. V and J are TRBV27 and TRBJ2-7; 7 bases line up with TRBD1. The source of this sequence is an adult in good health. In DNA, the CDR3 is TGTGGAAGTTCAGTGACAGGGAATAGGGGCGAGCAGTACTTC. Translated, it gives CGSSVTGNRGEQYF.